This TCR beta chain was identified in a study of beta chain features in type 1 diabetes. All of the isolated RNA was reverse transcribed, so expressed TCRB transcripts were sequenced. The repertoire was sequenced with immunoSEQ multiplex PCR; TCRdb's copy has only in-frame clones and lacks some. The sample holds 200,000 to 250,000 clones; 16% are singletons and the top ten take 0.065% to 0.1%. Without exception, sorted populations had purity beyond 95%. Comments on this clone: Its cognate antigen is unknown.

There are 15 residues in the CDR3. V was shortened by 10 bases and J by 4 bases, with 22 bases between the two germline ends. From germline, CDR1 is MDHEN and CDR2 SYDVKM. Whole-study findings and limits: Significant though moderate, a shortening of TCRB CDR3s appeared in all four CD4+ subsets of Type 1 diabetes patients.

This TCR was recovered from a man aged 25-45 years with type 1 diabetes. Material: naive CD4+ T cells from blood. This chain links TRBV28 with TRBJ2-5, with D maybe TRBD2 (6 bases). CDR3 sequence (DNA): TGTGCCATCACCCCGCAACTCGGGGGTGGAGAGACCCAGTACTTC. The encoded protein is CAITPQLGGGETQYF.